The 20 T cell receptor beta chains below were found in one sample sequenced in a study of blood T cell repertoires in COVID-19. TCRdb's copy holds only in-frame clones and misses some; the assay was immunoSEQ multiplex PCR. The profile shows some 220,000 clones, 83% of them singletons. The source material was peripheral blood. Receptor source: a woman aged 30 to 39 with COVID-19, enrolled during active disease.

The chain is built from TRBV11-1 and TRBJ2-7; D ambiguous. This CDR3 comprises 13 residues. The V gene lost 4 bases and the J gene lost 2 bases, with 9 bases spanning the gap. Germline V gene data show CDR1 as SGHAT and CDR2 as FQDESV (reference sequence). This CDR3 is CASSSPPAYEQYF. CDR3 DNA sequence: TGTGCCAGCAGCTCCCCCCCAGCCTACGAGCAGTACTTC.

This clone appeared once. Other DNA sequences within the sample encode an identical CDR3. This chain links TRBV18 with TRBJ1-2; 10 nucleotides line up with TRBD1. CDR3 length: 15 amino acids. The V gene end was trimmed by 0 bases and the J gene end by 3 bases; junction bases not matched to a gene: 1. In germline, CDR1 is KGHSH, CDR2 LQKENI. The CDR3 reads CASSPPGTGDYGYTF. DNA of the CDR3: TGTGCCAGCTCACCACCGGGGACAGGGGACTATGGCTACACCTTC.

This clone has just a few counts. The chain recombines TRBV6-2 or TRBV6-3 with TRBJ1-1; 7 bases fit TRBD1. Trimming removed 6 bases from V and 8 bases from J; junction bases left unmatched: 6. Germline lookup yields CDR1 MNHEY and CDR2 SVGEGT. The CDR3 spans 12 residues. This chain's CDR3 is CASSPIQGEAFF. The CDR3 nucleotides are TGTGCCAGCAGCCCCATACAGGGGGAAGCTTTCTTT.

V usage is TRBV2 and J usage is TRBJ1-2, with 9 bases fitting TRBD1. The CDR3 is 14 amino acids. The J segment lost 2 bases and the V segment lost 6 bases, leaving 4 bases of the junction unmatched. Germline lookup yields CDR1 SNHLY and CDR2 FYNNEI. The DNA for the CDR3 is TGTGCCAGCAGGGGACAGGGCTCGAACTATGGCTACACCTTC. The encoded protein is CASRGQGSNYGYTF. Full variable domain (rest looked up from reference TRBV2 and TRBJ1-2): EPEVTQTPSHQVTQMGQEVILRCVPISNHLYFYWYRQILGQKVEFLVSFYNNEISEKSEIFDDQFSVERPDGSNFTLKIRSTKLEDSAMYFCASRGQGSNYGYTFGSGTRLTVV.

The genes are TRBV7-2 and TRBJ2-7, with a tentative D call TRBD1 (6 bases). Germline assignment: CDR1 SGHTA and CDR2 FQGNSA. CDR3 length: 13 residues. The ends were cut back, 4 bases at V and 6 bases at J, with 13 bases in the middle. In DNA form, the CDR3 reads TGTGCCAGCAGCTCGGACAGCCCCACCGAGCAGTACTTC. Translation: CASSSDSPTEQYF. Variable domain in full (rest from reference TRBV7-2 and TRBJ2-7): GAGVSQSPSNKVTEKGKDVELRCDPISGHTALYWYRQSLGQGLEFLIYFQGNSAPDKSGLPSDRFSAERTGGSVSTLTIQRTQQEDSAVYLCASSSDSPTEQYFGPGTRLTVT.

The chain uses TRBV6-5 and TRBJ1-1; D is uncertain. The V end lost 5 bases, the J end lost 5 bases, and 15 bases lay between the germline ends. The CDR3 is made up of 14 amino acids. The V gene's germline CDR1 is MNHEY and CDR2 SVGAGI. For the CDR3, the DNA is TGTGCCAGCAGTCGACTGGGGTCGGGAACTGAAGCTTTCTTT. It is translated as CASSRLGSGTEAFF.

The rearrangement uses TRBV4-3 and TRBJ2-1; D possibly corresponds to TRBD1 (5 bases). The V gene lost 0 bases and the J gene lost 7 bases, with 16 bases spanning the gap. The CDR3 totals 16 residues. Germline V gives CDR1 LGHNA, CDR2 YSLEER. The DNA of the CDR3 is TGCGCCAGCAGCCAAGAGGCTGGGGCCAGTAGTAATGAGCAGTTCTTC. Translating it yields CASSQEAGASSNEQFF.

J is TRBJ2-1 and V is TRBV7-9, with a weak D call TRBD2 (5 bases). The ends were cut back, 1 base at V and 6 bases at J, with 10 bases in the middle. Germline V gene sequence: CDR1 SEHNR, CDR2 FQNEAQ (reference sequence). CDR3 length: 14 amino acids. Here the CDR3 reads CASSLGGEGNEQFF. In nucleotides, the CDR3 is TGTGCCAGCAGCTTAGGGGGAGAGGGCAATGAGCAGTTCTTC.

The rearrangement links TRBV25-1 to TRBJ2-1, with 10 nucleotides matching TRBD2. Per the germline V gene, CDR1 is MGHDK and CDR2 is SYGVNS. The CDR3 runs 14 residues. With 3 bases clipped from V and 6 bases from J, the junction kept 2 bases outside the gene matches. The CDR3 DNA follows: TGTGCCAGCAGTGACCCTAGCGGGGGCAATGAGCAGTTCTTC. Protein product: CASSDPSGGNEQFF.

V and J are TRBV6-4 and TRBJ2-1; 14 bases are a match to TRBD2. With V trimmed by 4 bases and J by 4 bases, 0 bases remained unmatched. The CDR3 is 15 amino acids. Germline V gives CDR1 MRHNA, CDR2 SNTAGT. The CDR3 region has the DNA TGTGCCAGCAGTGGACTAGCGGGAGGGTACAATGAGCAGTTCTTC. This encodes CASSGLAGGYNEQFF.

This chain links TRBV2 with TRBJ2-3; 13 nucleotides match TRBD2. The CDR3 spans 15 residues. The germline V gene encodes CDR1 SNHLY and CDR2 FYNNEI. V lost 10 bases, J lost 0 bases, and 4 bases stayed unmatched. The CDR3 DNA reads TGTGCCACCGGGACTAGCGGGATTAGCACAGATACGCAGTATTTT. This sequence encodes CATGTSGISTDTQYF. The full variable domain, with the rest looked up from reference TRBV2 and TRBJ2-3, is EPEVTQTPSHQVTQMGQEVILRCVPISNHLYFYWYRQILGQKVEFLVSFYNNEISEKSEIFDDQFSVERPDGSNFTLKIRSTKLEDSAMYFCATGTSGISTDTQYFGPGTRLTVL.

V gene TRBV5-4 combines with J gene TRBJ1-6, with 7 nucleotides matching TRBD1. Trimming removed 0 bases from V and 9 bases from J; junction bases left unmatched: 6. Germline assignment: CDR1 SGHNT and CDR2 YYREEE (reference sequence). This CDR3 is 15 amino acids long. This CDR3 is CASSLAGQRFSPLHF. The CDR3 DNA reads TGTGCCAGCAGCTTGGCGGGACAGCGATTTTCACCCCTCCACTTT. Full variable domain (outside the CDR3, taken from reference TRBV5-4 and TRBJ1-6): ETGVTQSPTHLIKTRGQQVTLRCSSQSGHNTVSWYQQALGQGPQFIFQYYREEENGRGNFPPRFSGLQFPNYSSELNVNALELDDSALYLCASSLAGQRFSPLHFGNGTRLTVT.

This rearrangement joins TRBV9 to TRBJ2-1; weak D call: TRBD2 (7 bases). The V gene's germline CDR1 is SGDLS and CDR2 YYNGEE. Trimming removed 0 bases from V and 9 bases from J, with 22 bases in between. This CDR3 region has 17 residues. The CDR3 sequence is CASSVAEGGFDISEQFF. For the CDR3, the DNA is TGTGCCAGCAGCGTAGCCGAGGGGGGGTTTGATATTAGTGAGCAGTTCTTC. The whole variable domain, filled in from reference TRBV9 and TRBJ2-1, reads DSGVTQTPKHLITATGQRVTLRCSPRSGDLSVYWYQQSLDQGLQFLIQYYNGEERAKGNILERFSAQQFPDLHSELNLSSLELGDSALYFCASSVAEGGFDISEQFFGPGTRLTVL.

V is TRBV6-5 and J is TRBJ2-1; 10 bases line up with TRBD2. J lost 5 bases, V lost 4 bases, and 2 bases had no gene match. Germline V gene data show CDR1 as MNHEY and CDR2 as SVGAGI. The CDR3 spans 14 residues. The CDR3, as DNA: TGTGCCAGCAGTTCAGCGGGAGGGCACAATGAGCAGTTCTTC. As protein: CASSSAGGHNEQFF.

On this clone: The sample carries other DNA sequences with the same CDR3. This chain joins TRBV20-1 and TRBJ1-2, with D hard to call. Germline assignment: CDR1 DFQATT and CDR2 SNEGSKA (reference sequence). This CDR3 spans 10 amino acids. Trimming removed 5 bases at V and 2 bases at J, with 3 bases between. CDR3 bases: TGCAGTGCTCCAAACTATGGCTACACCTTC. Encoded protein: CSAPNYGYTF.

The chain combines TRBV5-8 with TRBJ1-1, with D hard to call. Trimming removed 4 bases at V and 8 bases at J, with 12 bases between. Germline CDR1 SGHTS, CDR2 YDEGEE. The CDR3 loop spans 12 amino acids. The CDR3: CASSPSLGEAFF. DNA for the CDR3: TGTGCCAGCAGCCCCTCCCTCGGGGAAGCTTTCTTT.

CDR3 amino acids: CASSHPETNYEQYF. CDR3 coding DNA: TGTGCCAGCAGCCACCCCGAGACTAACTACGAGCAGTACTTC. V and J are TRBV7-9 and TRBJ2-7; weak D call: TRBD2 (5 bases). The V and J ends lost 5 bases and 3 bases respectively, with 14 bases between them. The CDR3 extends over 14 amino acids. Germline V CDR1 and CDR2: SEHNR, FQNEAQ (reference sequence).

The chain employs TRBV7-2 and TRBJ1-2; 7 bases align to TRBD1. The V and J ends lost 4 bases and 3 bases, in that order; junction bases with no gene match: 2. The germline V gene has CDR1 SGHTA and CDR2 FQGNSA. The CDR3 has 13 residues. The CDR3 here is CASSSDRDYGYTF. Here the CDR3 DNA reads TGTGCCAGCAGCTCCGACAGGGACTATGGCTACACCTTC.

The genes are TRBV6-2 or TRBV6-3 and TRBJ1-1; possible D gene TRBD1, 6 bases. Trimming cost V 6 bases and J 1 base, with 12 bases left between them. From germline, CDR1 is MNHEY and CDR2 SVGEGT. This CDR3 contains 14 residues. CDR3 residues: CASRPLQGNTEAFF. The CDR3 DNA reads TGTGCCAGCAGACCTCTACAGGGGAACACTGAAGCTTTCTTT.

The V call is TRBV29-1, the J call TRBJ1-5, with a tentative D call TRBD1 (6 bases). Germline V CDR1 and CDR2: SQVTM, ANQGSEA. CDR3 size: 13 residues. Trimming took 4 bases from V and 3 from J, leaving 10 bases between them. The CDR3: CSVATGHNQPQHF. Here the CDR3 DNA reads TGCAGCGTTGCCACAGGGCACAATCAGCCCCAGCATTTT.